Only one count was recorded for the clone carrying this T cell receptor (beta chain). Its antigen remains unidentified. The sample is drawn from a study of cytomegalovirus exposure and HLA in healthy donors. Study-wide results and caveats: A missense DCLRE1C variant was associated with V- and J-gene trimming of TCR beta chains in a later analysis, and an independent cohort replicated the association. Presence/absence analyses rested on an assumption that sequencing depth was roughly uniform across donors.

The PCR made use of 60 Vbeta and 13 Jbeta primers. Produced via immunoSEQ multiplex PCR; TCRdb's table is partial and in-frame only. Seen here are about 240,000 clones, about 85% observed once, and the top ten hold roughly 0.22%. The CDR3 has 15 residues. V dropped 5 bases and J dropped 8 bases, with 19 bases sitting between them. Germline CDR1 reads SNHLY; CDR2 reads FYNNEI. This TCR was recovered from a girl aged 2 to 9 in good health and CMV-seronegative. Input material: PBMCs. This chain links TRBV2 with TRBJ1-5; no clear D gene. CDR3 protein: CASSPGQALGEPQHF. CDR3 nucleotides: TGTGCCAGCAGTCCCGGGCAGGCATTGGGAGAGCCCCAGCATTTT.